The 18 T cell receptor beta chains given below trace back to one sample, sequenced in a study of shared clonotypes between healthy human individuals (dated by TCRdb to 2018 to 2021). Library creation used the immunoSEQ multiplex PCR assay. What TCRdb holds here is the immuneACCESS table cut down to in-frame rearrangements. Part of the clones is not present; checked against another copy, under half of the missing clones reflect an unresolved V gene, and the others are unexplained. Present in this sample are a few million clones, approximately 93% of which were seen just once. The top ten clonotypes cover 0.3% to 0.4% of the sample. The sequencing sample was made of naive CD4+ T cells from PBMCs. In the paper's terms, the cell subset or site label means: CD45RA+ positively selected. These receptors were taken from a man between 18 and 29 years old in good health. Some clones in this sample may be carry-over from other donors' samples.

To note about this clone: Other DNA sequences in the same sample also yield this CDR3. The CDR3, as DNA: TGCGCCAGCAGCCCCCCCGGGGGCTATGGCTACACCTTC. Protein product: CASSPPGGYGYTF. The V call is TRBV5-1, the J call TRBJ1-2; weak D call: TRBD1 (5 bases). CDR3 length equals 13 residues. The germline V gene has CDR1 SGHRS and CDR2 YFSETQ. Trimming pared 4 bases from V and 4 bases from J, leaving 11 bases between.

V usage is TRBV5-8 and J usage is TRBJ2-1; unclear D gene. Germline CDR1 reads SGHTS; CDR2 reads YDEGEE. This CDR3 has 13 residues. V was cut by 4 bases and J by 2 bases, with 7 bases left in between. The CDR3 DNA reads as TGTGCCAGCAGCGGAGCTCCCTACAATGAGCAGTTCTTC. This translates into CASSGAPYNEQFF.

The V gene is TRBV19, the J gene TRBJ1-5; maybe TRBD1 (5 bases). The CDR3 covers 13 residues. CDR1 LNHDA and CDR2 SQIVND come from the germline V gene (reference sequence). Deletions cut 3 bases from V and 5 bases from J, with 8 bases between. The CDR3 bases are TGTGCCAGTAGTATGGGACTTTATCAGCCCCAGCATTTT. Protein sequence: CASSMGLYQPQHF.

The chain recombines TRBV9 with TRBJ2-1, with TRBD2 identical over 14 bases. V lost 3 bases to trimming and J lost 2 bases; unmatched junction nucleotides: 4. Germline values: CDR1 SGDLS, CDR2 YYNGEE. The CDR3 is made up of 17 amino acids. The CDR3 DNA follows: TGTGCCAGCAGCGCTGGGACTAGCGGGAGCACCTACAATGAGCAGTTCTTC. It specifies CASSAGTSGSTYNEQFF.

CDR3 DNA: TGTGCCAGTACGGACCAGAGATGGGACACCAATCAGCCCCAGCATTTT. It is translated as CASTDQRWDTNQPQHF. The chain has TRBV19 and TRBJ1-5; D might be TRBD1 (6 bases). V was pared by 7 bases and J by 3 bases, with 19 bases between. The length of the CDR3 is 16 residues. Germline V gives CDR1 LNHDA, CDR2 SQIVND (reference sequence).

The chain couples TRBV11-2 to TRBJ2-7; 8 bases match TRBD1. This CDR3 has 15 residues. CDR1 is SGHAT and CDR2 is FQNNGV in the germline V gene. Trimming cost V 1 base and J 4 bases; bases outside gene matches: 6. CDR3: CASSLAGQGLYEQYF. The CDR3, as DNA: TGTGCCAGCAGCTTAGCCGGACAGGGCTTGTACGAGCAGTACTTC.

The chain couples TRBV25-1 to TRBJ1-4; D possibly corresponds to TRBD1 (5 bases). The CDR3 contains 15 residues. CDR1 and CDR2 (germline): MGHDK, SYGVNS. Trimming took off 8 bases at V and 7 bases at J, with 20 bases between the two ends. DNA for the CDR3: TGTGCCAGCCGCCGCGGGGGTTTTGGAGGTGAAAAACTGTTTTTT. Translating it yields CASRRGGFGGEKLFF.

Comments on this clone: Other DNA sequences in this sample translate to the same CDR3. The chain is built from TRBV6-6 and TRBJ1-1, with unresolved D. The CDR3 contains 13 residues. Deletions cut 0 bases from V and 5 bases from J, with 7 bases between. Per germline, CDR1 MNHNY and CDR2 SVGAGI (reference sequence). The CDR3 reads CASSYSRSTEAFF. As DNA, the CDR3 is TGTGCCAGCAGTTACTCCAGAAGTACTGAAGCTTTCTTT.

In the case of this clone: One end of the junction varies from germline; a read error may be responsible. In the same sample, other DNA sequences code for this CDR3. The genes are TRBV27 and TRBJ2-7, with TRBD1 matching 8 bases. Germline values: CDR1 MNHEY, CDR2 SMNVEV (reference sequence). The CDR3 extends over 14 amino acids. The CDR3 DNA sequence: TGCGCCAGCACCGGACAGGGTTCCAGGAACGAGCAGTACTTC. It encodes CASTGQGSRNEQYF.

The chain carries TRBV30 and TRBJ2-7; a weak D match, TRBD1 (5 bases). CDR1 and CDR2 (germline): GTSNPN, SVGIG (reference sequence). CDR3 size: 13 residues. Trimming removed 3 bases from V and 3 bases from J, with 12 bases in between. The CDR3 spells CAWRQGSGYEQYF. The CDR3 DNA reads TGTGCCTGGAGGCAGGGTTCGGGCTACGAGCAGTACTTC.

In DNA, the CDR3 is TGTGCCAGCAGGGACAGGGCCTTTCAGCCCCAGCATTTT. Translating it yields CASRDRAFQPQHF. This chain connects TRBV27 to TRBJ1-5, with 8 bases lining up with TRBD1. With 6 bases clipped from V and 6 bases from J, the junction kept 4 bases outside the gene matches. Per germline, CDR1 MNHEY and CDR2 SMNVEV (reference sequence). This CDR3 has 13 amino acids.

The rearrangement uses TRBV28 and TRBJ2-3; D possibly corresponds to TRBD2 (6 bases). The CDR3 loop spans 13 amino acids. Germline V gives CDR1 MDHEN, CDR2 SYDVKM. V lost 5 bases to trimming and J lost 6 bases, with 12 bases between them. CDR3 nucleotide sequence: TGTGCCAGCAGTCTCGTGGGGAGGGATACGCAGTATTTT. This encodes CASSLVGRDTQYF.

This clone was observed a handful of times. The V and J genes are TRBV6-1 and TRBJ1-4; possible D gene TRBD1, 6 bases. The CDR3 has 15 residues. The germline CDR1 and CDR2 sequences are MNHNS and SASEGT. V shed 2 bases and J shed 3 bases, with 10 bases lying between them. This CDR3 is CASSESGASNEKLFF. The CDR3 DNA is TGTGCCAGCAGTGAATCGGGGGCCTCTAATGAAAAACTGTTTTTT.

The chain is built from TRBV7-3 and TRBJ2-3; TRBD2 matches 11 bases. The junction had 13 bases not matched to a gene; V was cut back by 2 bases and J by 6 bases. The CDR3 has 18 amino acids. The germline V gene encodes CDR1 SGHTA and CDR2 FQGTGA. The CDR3 reads CASSLGMGTSGGRDTQYF. The CDR3 bases are TGTGCCAGCAGCTTAGGAATGGGGACTAGCGGCGGTCGGGATACGCAGTATTTT.

The V and J genes are TRBV18 and TRBJ2-5; possible D gene TRBD1, 5 bases. V lost 4 bases and J 1 base, leaving 13 bases between the germline ends. The CDR3 is 15 residues long. Germline CDR1 KGHSH, CDR2 LQKENI. CDR3 sequence: CASSRAPGFQETQYF. Here the CDR3 DNA reads TGTGCCAGCTCACGTGCCCCAGGGTTCCAAGAGACCCAGTACTTC.

The gene calls are TRBV9 and TRBJ2-6; possibly TRBD1 for D (5 bases). In germline, CDR1 is SGDLS, CDR2 YYNGEE. V lost 4 bases and J lost 2, with 10 bases in between. CDR3 length equals 15 residues. The CDR3 here is CASSTQGTGANVLTF. Here the CDR3 DNA reads TGTGCCAGCAGCACTCAGGGAACTGGGGCCAACGTCCTGACTTTC.

This clone occurred a few times. The chain is built from TRBV7-9 and TRBJ1-1, with 9 bases fitting TRBD1. The V segment lost 5 bases and the J segment 5 bases; nucleotides outside the gene matches: 3. Germline V CDR1 and CDR2: SEHNR, FQNEAQ (reference sequence). The CDR3 loop spans 13 amino acids. The CDR3 region is CASSRTGETEAFF. CDR3 DNA: TGTGCCAGCAGCAGGACAGGGGAGACTGAAGCTTTCTTT.

The V call is TRBV19, the J call TRBJ1-1; TRBD1 matches at 10 bases. Germline V CDR1 and CDR2: LNHDA, SQIVND (reference sequence). This CDR3 is 17 amino acids long. V shed 7 bases and J 1 base; nucleotides not matched to a gene: 12. CDR3 sequence: CASTPGRQGAGNTEAFF. CDR3 bases: TGTGCCAGTACCCCGGGGAGACAGGGGGCTGGGAACACTGAAGCTTTCTTT.